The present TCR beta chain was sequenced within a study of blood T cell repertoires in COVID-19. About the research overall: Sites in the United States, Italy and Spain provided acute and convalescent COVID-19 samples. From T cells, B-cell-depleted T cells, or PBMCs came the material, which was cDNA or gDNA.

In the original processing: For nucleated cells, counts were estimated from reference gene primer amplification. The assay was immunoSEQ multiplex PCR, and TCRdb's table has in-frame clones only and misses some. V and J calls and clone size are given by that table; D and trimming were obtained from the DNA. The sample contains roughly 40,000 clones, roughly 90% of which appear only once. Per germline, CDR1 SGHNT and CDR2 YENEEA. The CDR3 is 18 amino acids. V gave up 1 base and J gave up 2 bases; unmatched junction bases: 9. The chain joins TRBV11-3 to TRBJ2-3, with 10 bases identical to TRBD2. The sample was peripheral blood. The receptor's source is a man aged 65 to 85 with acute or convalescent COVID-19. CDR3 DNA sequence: TGTGCCAGCAGCTTAGGGGGGACTAGCGAGTACCTCACAGATACGCAGTATTTT. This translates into CASSLGGTSEYLTDTQYF.